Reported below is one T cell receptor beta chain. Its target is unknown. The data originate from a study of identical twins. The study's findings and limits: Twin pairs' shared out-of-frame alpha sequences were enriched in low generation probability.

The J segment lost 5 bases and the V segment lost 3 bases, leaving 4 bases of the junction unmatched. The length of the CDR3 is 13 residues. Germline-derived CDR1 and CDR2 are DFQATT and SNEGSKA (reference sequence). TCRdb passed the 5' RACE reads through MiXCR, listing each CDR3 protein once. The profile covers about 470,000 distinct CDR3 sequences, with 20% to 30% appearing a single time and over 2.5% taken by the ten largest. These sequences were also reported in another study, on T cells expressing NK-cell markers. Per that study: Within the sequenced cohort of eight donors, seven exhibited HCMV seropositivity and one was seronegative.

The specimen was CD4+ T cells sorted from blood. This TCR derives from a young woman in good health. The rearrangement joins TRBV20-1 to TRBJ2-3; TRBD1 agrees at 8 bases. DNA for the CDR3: TGCAGTGCTAGCCAGGGGGCAGAAGATACGCAGTATTTT. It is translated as CSASQGAEDTQYF.